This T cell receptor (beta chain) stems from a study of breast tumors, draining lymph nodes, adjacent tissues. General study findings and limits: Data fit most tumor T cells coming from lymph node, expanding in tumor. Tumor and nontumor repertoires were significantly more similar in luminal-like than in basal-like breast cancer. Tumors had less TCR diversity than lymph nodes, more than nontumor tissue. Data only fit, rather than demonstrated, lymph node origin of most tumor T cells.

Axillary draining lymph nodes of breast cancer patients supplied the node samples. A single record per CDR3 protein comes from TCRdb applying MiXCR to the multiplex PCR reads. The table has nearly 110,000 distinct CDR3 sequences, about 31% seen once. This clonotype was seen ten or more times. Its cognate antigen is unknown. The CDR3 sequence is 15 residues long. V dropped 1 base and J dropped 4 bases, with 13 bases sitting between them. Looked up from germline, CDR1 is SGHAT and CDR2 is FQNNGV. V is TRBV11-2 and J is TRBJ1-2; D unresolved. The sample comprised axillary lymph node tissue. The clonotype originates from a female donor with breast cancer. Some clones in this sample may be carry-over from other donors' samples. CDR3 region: CASSLGLVGSYGYTF. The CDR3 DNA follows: TGTGCCAGCAGCTTAGGGTTGGTGGGGTCCTATGGCTACACCTTC.